This T cell receptor beta chain was captured in a study of blood T cell repertoires in COVID-19. Here immunoSEQ multiplex PCR was the method, and the copy in TCRdb shows in-frame clones only, minus some. Altogether hundreds of thousands of clones are present, around 84% being singletons, with the ten largest covering approximately 1.6%. The CDR3 runs 18 residues. CDR1 is MDHEN, CDR2 SYDVKM, per germline. Unmatched junction bases numbered 11, after V lost 6 bases and J lost 0 bases. The gene calls are TRBV28 and TRBJ1-4, with TRBD1 matching 9 bases. The sequenced material came from PBMCs or T cells enriched from blood (not recorded which). The sequence came from a woman between 45 and 60 years old who had recovered from COVID-19. CDR3 in DNA: TGTGCCAGCAGCGAACTAAGACAGGGGGTTGCAACTAATGAAAAACTGTTTTTT. This sequence encodes CASSELRQGVATNEKLFF.